This T cell receptor (beta chain) was profiled in a study of molecular identifiers for immune sequencing clone quantification. About the study: For replicates, RNA isolated from roughly 20,000 or 100,000 naive CD8 cells was divided into five portions, of which four were sequenced. Study conclusions and caveats: Highly expanded clone sizes could end up underestimated if a barcode were shared by identical TCR molecules. Whereas naive cells kept under 1% of molecules in clones above 20 RNA copies, such clones held over 98% in effectors.

In regard to this clonotype: Its antigen is undetermined.

The CDR3 runs to 13 residues. Looked up from germline, CDR1 is MNHNY and CDR2 is SVGAGI (reference sequence). Trimming cost V 4 bases and J 7 bases, with 14 bases left between them. TCRdb fed the PCR reads into MiXCR, producing one record per CDR3 protein. Of roughly 55,000 distinct CDR3 sequences in the sample, around 33% are singletons; the top ten hold 3.5% to 4%. The sorting of naive CD8 T cells used the CD8+CD4-CCR7+CD45RA+ phenotype. The sequenced material came from naive CD8+ T cells from blood, with Jurkat cell RNA spiked in. Subset denoted: FACS-sorted CD8+CD4-CCR7+CD45RA+ naive T cells. The TCR originated in a human donor in good health. Some libraries in this study had Jurkat cell RNA spiked in. The chain joins TRBV6-6 to TRBJ2-7; weak D call: TRBD1 (5 bases). The CDR3 reads CASSSRQFREQYF. DNA of the CDR3: TGTGCCAGCAGTTCCCGACAGTTTCGGGAGCAGTACTTC.